This record concerns one T cell receptor (beta chain) sequence. Its antigen is not known. These data belong to a study of OX40 agonist ivuxolimab in advanced cancers. Regarding the study as a whole: The average count of expanded clones was higher among CD8+ T cells than among CD4+.

Repertoires were generated with immunoSEQ multiplex PCR, while TCRdb's copy carries only in-frame clones and drops some. The sample consists of about 73,000 clones, 88% of them appearing once. Looked up from germline, CDR1 is LNHDA and CDR2 is SQIVND (reference sequence). The J segment lost 5 bases and the V segment lost 7 bases, leaving 8 bases of the junction unmatched. The CDR3 is 15 amino acids. Sequencing was performed on CD4+ or CD8+ T cells sorted from blood, taken in a trial of the OX40 agonist ivuxolimab. V and J are TRBV19 and TRBJ2-1; 10 bases align to TRBD2. The sequence came from an adult with an advanced solid tumor such as melanoma, head and neck, liver or kidney cancer. CDR3 protein: CASNTGTSVHNEQFF. In DNA, the CDR3 is TGTGCCAGTAATACCGGGACTAGCGTCCACAATGAGCAGTTCTTC.